Each of the 16 T cell receptor beta chains below was sequenced from the same sample in a study of T cells in narcolepsy (dated by TCRdb to the late 2010s). The method was the immunoSEQ multiplex PCR assay. The immuneACCESS repertoire file appears here via TCRdb, limited to in-frame rearrangements. These files lack a portion of the clones; in checked studies, under half of the deficit traces to unresolved V genes, and the cause of the others is not known. This sample holds 30,000 to 40,000 clones; about four fifths were observed only once. 2.3% of the sample belongs to the ten largest clones. Sequencing was done on a sample of memory (CD45RA-) CD4+ T cells from blood. Sample cell subset or site, as interpreted from the label and publication: memory T cells sorted ex vivo from peripheral blood. These receptors were collected from a human donor in good health.

The chain recombines TRBV2 with TRBJ1-2; tentatively, D is TRBD1 (6 bases). V lost 7 bases and J lost 0, with 15 bases in between. Germline-derived CDR1 and CDR2 are SNHLY and FYNNEI. The CDR3 sequence is 15 residues long. This CDR3 is CASKTGQVANYGYTF. The CDR3 DNA sequence: TGTGCCAGCAAAACGGGACAAGTAGCTAACTATGGCTACACCTTC.

This chain joins TRBV9 and TRBJ2-1; D is undetermined. V lost 5 bases and J lost 7, with 19 bases in between. Germline V gene data show CDR1 as SGDLS and CDR2 as YYNGEE. The CDR3 totals 15 residues. The CDR3 DNA reads TGTGCCAGCAGTGCCCCCGCCAAGGATCGGAATGAGCAGTTCTTC. Amino acids: CASSAPAKDRNEQFF. The complete variable domain, with remaining parts taken from reference TRBV9 and TRBJ2-1, reads DSGVTQTPKHLITATGQRVTLRCSPRSGDLSVYWYQQSLDQGLQFLIQYYNGEERAKGNILERFSAQQFPDLHSELNLSSLELGDSALYFCASSAPAKDRNEQFFGPGTRLTVL.

The rearrangement joins TRBV7-3 to TRBJ1-1; D gene uncertain. The CDR3 has 17 amino acids. V gave up 5 bases and J gave up 1 base, with 20 bases separating them. Germline V gene data show CDR1 as SGHTA and CDR2 as FQGTGA. In DNA, the CDR3 is TGTGCCAGCAGCCACAAGTTGGGCCCCATTGCGAACACTGAAGCTTTCTTT. This translates into CASSHKLGPIANTEAFF.

The chain uses TRBV4-1 and TRBJ1-5; D is unclear. The CDR3 covers 14 residues. Trimming cost V 1 base and J 4 bases, with 8 bases left between them. CDR1 and CDR2 (germline): MGHRA, YSYEKL. CDR3: CASSQGEGNQPQHF. The CDR3, as DNA: TGCGCCAGCAGCCAAGGAGAGGGTAATCAGCCCCAGCATTTT.

This clone was counted only a few times. The V gene is TRBV11-2, the J gene TRBJ1-2; no reliable D call. This CDR3 region has 15 residues. V was clipped by 4 bases and J by 4 bases, with 16 bases between them. CDR1 and CDR2 (germline): SGHAT, FQNNGV. As DNA, the CDR3 is TGTGCCAGCAGCTCCTCCCGGCAGACCCCCTATGGCTACACCTTC. Encoded protein: CASSSSRQTPYGYTF.

This clone appeared a single time. The chain uses TRBV11-1 and TRBJ2-3; D unclear. This CDR3 has 16 residues. CDR1 and CDR2 from the germline V gene are SGHAT and FQDESV (reference sequence). V lost 1 base and J 2 bases, leaving 13 bases between the germline ends. The CDR3 region has the DNA TGTGCCAGCAGCTTAGTATCAGGTTTATCCACAGATACGCAGTATTTT. As protein: CASSLVSGLSTDTQYF.

The chain recombines TRBV5-5 with TRBJ1-1, with D unclear. Germline lookup yields CDR1 SGHKS and CDR2 YYEKEE (reference sequence). Trimming cost V 1 base and J 4 bases, with 8 bases left between them. This CDR3 is built from 13 residues. CDR3 nucleotide sequence: TGTGCCAGCAGCTTGACCTCTAGCACTGAAGCTTTCTTT. Protein: CASSLTSSTEAFF.

The V call is TRBV5-1, the J call TRBJ2-3; D may be TRBD2 (6 bases). The V gene lost 6 bases and the J gene lost 4 bases, with 18 bases spanning the gap. The CDR3 is made up of 15 amino acids. Per germline, CDR1 SGHRS and CDR2 YFSETQ. CDR3 bases: TGCGCCAGCAAGGTCGCGGGACGTGCGTCAGATACGCAGTATTTT. The encoded protein is CASKVAGRASDTQYF.

V and J are TRBV19 and TRBJ2-4; D call uncertain. The CDR3 runs to 16 residues. The germline V gene has CDR1 LNHDA and CDR2 SQIVND (reference sequence). V lost 1 base, J lost 0 bases, and 10 bases lay in between. The CDR3 bases are TGTGCCAGTAGTATAGGGCCCCGTCTAGCCAAAAACATTCAGTACTTC. Its translation is CASSIGPRLAKNIQYF.

The chain combines TRBV29-1 with TRBJ2-1; 11 nucleotides agree with TRBD1. This CDR3 spans 13 amino acids. From germline, CDR1 is SQVTM and CDR2 ANQGSEA. Trimming at V came to 6 bases and at J to 4 bases, leaving 2 bases not matched to a gene. CDR3 protein: CSVGTGGYNEQFF. CDR3 nucleotide sequence: TGCAGCGTGGGGACAGGGGGGTACAATGAGCAGTTCTTC.

Regarding this clone: The same CDR3 can be traced to other DNA sequences in this sample. The chain carries TRBV9 and TRBJ1-3, with no clear D. The V gene's germline CDR1 is SGDLS and CDR2 YYNGEE. CDR3 length: 15 residues. V gave up 0 bases and J gave up 2 bases, with 9 bases separating them. The CDR3: CASSVGWLPGNTIYF. The CDR3 DNA follows: TGTGCCAGCAGCGTAGGATGGTTACCTGGAAACACCATATATTTT.

The chain employs TRBV9 and TRBJ2-2; D is uncertain. CDR1 is SGDLS, CDR2 YYNGEE, per germline. The CDR3 contains 15 residues. Trimming cost V 0 bases and J 0 bases, with 6 bases left between them. CDR3 DNA sequence: TGTGCCAGCAGCGTAGCGGTGACGAACACCGGGGAGCTGTTTTTT. Amino acids: CASSVAVTNTGELFF.

A remark on this clone: The junction differs from germline at one of its ends, possibly a read error. The chain combines TRBV7-7 with TRBJ2-3, with 7 bases that match TRBD2. The CDR3 has 15 residues. Germline V gene sequence: CDR1 SSHAT, CDR2 FNYEAQ (reference sequence). The CDR3 DNA is TGTGCTAGCAGCTCCAGCGGGGTGAGCACAGATACGCAGTATTTT. Its translation is CASSSSGVSTDTQYF.

The chain uses TRBV5-4 and TRBJ1-1; the match to TRBD1 covers 7 bases. The germline V gene has CDR1 SGHNT and CDR2 YYREEE (reference sequence). The CDR3 contains 14 residues. V gave up 7 bases and J gave up 1 base; unmatched junction bases: 7. CDR3 DNA: TGTGCCAGCGCTCTACAGGGGCCGAACACTGAAGCTTTCTTT. The encoded protein is CASALQGPNTEAFF.

The V call is TRBV7-9, the J call TRBJ1-1, with no clear D. The CDR3 is 12 residues long. CDR1 and CDR2 from the germline V gene are SEHNR and FQNEAQ (reference sequence). With 4 bases removed from V and 7 bases from J, the gap between germline ends came to 10 bases. CDR3 sequence reads: CASSSHSYEAFF. As DNA, the CDR3 is TGTGCCAGCAGCTCGCACAGCTATGAAGCTTTCTTT. The full variable domain, rest sourced from reference TRBV7-9 and TRBJ1-1, is DTGVSQNPRHKITKRGQNVTFRCDPISEHNRLYWYRQTLGQGPEFLTYFQNEAQLEKSRLLSDRFSAERPKGSFSTLEIQRTEQGDSAMYLCASSSHSYEAFFGQGTRLTVV.

This chain joins TRBV11-2 and TRBJ2-7, with D possibly called TRBD1 or TRBD2 (5 bases each). V lost 5 bases to trimming and J lost 5 bases, with 13 bases between them. The CDR3 spans 13 residues. Germline lookup yields CDR1 SGHAT and CDR2 FQNNGV. This chain's CDR3 is CASSPGKGHEQYF. DNA of the CDR3: TGTGCCAGCAGCCCCGGAAAGGGACACGAGCAGTACTTC. Using reference TRBV11-2 and TRBJ2-7 for the parts outside the CDR3, the full variable domain is EAGVAQSPRYKIIEKRQSVAFWCNPISGHATLYWYQQILGQGPKLLIQFQNNGVVDDSQLPKDRFSAERLKGVDSTLKIQPAKLEDSAVYLCASSPGKGHEQYFGPGTRLTVT.